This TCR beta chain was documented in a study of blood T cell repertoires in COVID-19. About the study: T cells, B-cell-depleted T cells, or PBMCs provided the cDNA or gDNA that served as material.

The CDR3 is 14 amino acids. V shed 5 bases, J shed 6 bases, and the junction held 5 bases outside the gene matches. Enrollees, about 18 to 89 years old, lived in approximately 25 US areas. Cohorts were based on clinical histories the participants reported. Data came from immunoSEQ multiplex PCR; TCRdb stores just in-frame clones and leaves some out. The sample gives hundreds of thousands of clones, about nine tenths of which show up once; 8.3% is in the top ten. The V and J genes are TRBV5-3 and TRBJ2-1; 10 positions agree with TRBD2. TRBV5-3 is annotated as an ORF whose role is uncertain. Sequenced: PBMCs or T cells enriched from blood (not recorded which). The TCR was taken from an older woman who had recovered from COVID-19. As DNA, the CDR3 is TGTGCCAGAAGACGGACTAGCGGCCCCAATGAGCAGTTCTTC. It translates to CARRRTSGPNEQFF.